This TCR beta chain was identified during a study of immune heterogeneity within non-small cell lung tumors. This CDR3 has 16 amino acids. Germline lookup yields CDR1 SEHNR and CDR2 FQNEAQ (reference sequence). The germline V and J ends were trimmed by 5 bases and 3 bases, with 17 bases remaining between them. For each sample, template was approximately 0.55 ug of bulk tumor genomic DNA. Several far-apart biopsies were taken per primary tumor during surgery. Enrolled patients presented with newly diagnosed, previously untreated non-small cell lung cancer and underwent curative surgery. TCR beta CDR3 was amplified by multiplex PCR using 32 V and 13 J primers. A single record per CDR3 protein comes from TCRdb applying MiXCR to the multiplex PCR reads. The data contain about 21,000 distinct CDR3 sequences, around 28% of them singletons.

This chain links TRBV7-9 with TRBJ2-4, with D perhaps matching TRBD1 (6 bases). Sequencing used lung tumor tissue. The TCR was taken from a man between 35 and 55 years old with non-small cell lung cancer. This CDR3 reads CASSRLGGEGKNIQYF. CDR3 sequence (DNA): TGTGCCAGCAGCCGCTTAGGGGGAGAGGGCAAAAACATTCAGTACTTC.